This T cell receptor (beta chain) appears in the sequencing data of a study of breast tumors, draining lymph nodes, adjacent tissues. Broader study findings: Luminal-like breast cancer showed significantly greater tumor-nontumor repertoire similarity than basal-like breast cancer did. Tumors had less TCR diversity than lymph nodes, more than nontumor tissue.

Breast cancer patients provided tissue from their axillary draining lymph nodes. The CDR3 extends over 14 amino acids. V dropped 2 bases and J dropped 0 bases, with 5 bases sitting between them. The germline gives CDR1 MNHEY, CDR2 SVGAGI. This clonotype was counted ten times or more. Antigen: not known. TCRdb ran MiXCR on the multiplex PCR reads and lists one entry per CDR3 protein. The sample yields 150,000 to 200,000 distinct CDR3 sequences, roughly 30% seen once. Material for sequencing was axillary lymph node tissue. This clonotype was sampled from a female donor with breast cancer. Some clones in this sample may be carry-over from other donors' samples. V and J are TRBV6-5 and TRBJ2-1; unclear D gene. The CDR3 DNA reads as TGTGCCAGCAGTTACAGTGACTCCTACAATGAGCAGTTCTTC. Translation gives CASSYSDSYNEQFF.